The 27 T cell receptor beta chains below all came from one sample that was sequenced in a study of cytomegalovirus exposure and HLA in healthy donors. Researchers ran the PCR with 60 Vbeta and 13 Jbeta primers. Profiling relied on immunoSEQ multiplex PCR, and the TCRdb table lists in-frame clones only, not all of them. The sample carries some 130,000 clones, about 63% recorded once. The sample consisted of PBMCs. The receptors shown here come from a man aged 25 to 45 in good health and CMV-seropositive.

The CDR3 region is CASSLAGGEQYF. The CDR3 DNA follows: TGTGCCAGCAGCTTGGCCGGGGGCGAGCAGTACTTC. The chain joins TRBV5-4 to TRBJ2-7, with D maybe TRBD2 (6 bases). The CDR3 totals 12 residues. Germline V CDR1 and CDR2: SGHNT, YYREEE (reference sequence). Trimming cost V 0 bases and J 6 bases, with 7 bases left between them.

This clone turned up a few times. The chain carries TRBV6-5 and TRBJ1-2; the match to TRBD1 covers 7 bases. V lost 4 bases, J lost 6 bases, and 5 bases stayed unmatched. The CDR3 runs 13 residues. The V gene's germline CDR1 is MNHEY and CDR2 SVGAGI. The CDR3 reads CASSWDREHGYTF. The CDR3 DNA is TGTGCCAGCAGTTGGGACAGAGAACATGGCTACACCTTC.

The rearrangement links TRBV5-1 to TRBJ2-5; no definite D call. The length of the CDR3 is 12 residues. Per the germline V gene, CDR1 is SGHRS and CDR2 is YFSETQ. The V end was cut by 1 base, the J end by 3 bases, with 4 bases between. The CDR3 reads CASSLPEETQYF. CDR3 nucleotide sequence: TGCGCCAGCAGCTTGCCAGAAGAGACCCAGTACTTC.

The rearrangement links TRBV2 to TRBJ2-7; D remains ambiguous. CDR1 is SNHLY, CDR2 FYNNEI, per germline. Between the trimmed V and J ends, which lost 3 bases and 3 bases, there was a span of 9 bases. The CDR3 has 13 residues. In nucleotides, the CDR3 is TGTGCCAGCAGTGAGCGGCAGAACTACGAGCAGTACTTC. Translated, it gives CASSERQNYEQYF.

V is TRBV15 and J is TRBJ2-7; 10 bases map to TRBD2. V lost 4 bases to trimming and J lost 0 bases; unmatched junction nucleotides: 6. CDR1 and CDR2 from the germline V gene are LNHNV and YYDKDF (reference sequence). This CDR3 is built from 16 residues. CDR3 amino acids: CATSKGLAAISYEQYF. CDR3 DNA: TGTGCCACCAGCAAAGGACTAGCGGCTATCTCCTACGAGCAGTACTTC.

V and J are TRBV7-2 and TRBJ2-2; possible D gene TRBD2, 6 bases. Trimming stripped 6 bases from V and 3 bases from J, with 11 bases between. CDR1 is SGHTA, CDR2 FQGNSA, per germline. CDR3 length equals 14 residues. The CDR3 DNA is TGTGCCAGCAGACGTTCGGGGGACACCGGGGAGCTGTTTTTT. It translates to CASRRSGDTGELFF.

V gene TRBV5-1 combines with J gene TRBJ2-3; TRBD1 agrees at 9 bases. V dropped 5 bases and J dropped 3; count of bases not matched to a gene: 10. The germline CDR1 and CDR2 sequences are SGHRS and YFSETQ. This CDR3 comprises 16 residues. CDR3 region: CASSFRTGDRTDTQYF. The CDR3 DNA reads TGCGCCAGCAGTTTTCGGACAGGGGATCGGACAGATACGCAGTATTTT. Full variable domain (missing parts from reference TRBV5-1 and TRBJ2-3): KAGVTQTPRYLIKTRGQQVTLSCSPISGHRSVSWYQQTPGQGLQFLFEYFSETQRNKGNFPGRFSGRQFSNSRSEMNVSTLELGDSALYLCASSFRTGDRTDTQYFGPGTRLTVL.

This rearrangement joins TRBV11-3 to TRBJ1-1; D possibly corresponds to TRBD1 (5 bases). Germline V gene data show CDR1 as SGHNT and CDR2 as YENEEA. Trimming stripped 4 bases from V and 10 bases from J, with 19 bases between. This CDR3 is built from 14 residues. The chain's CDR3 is CASSSDQDGARAFF. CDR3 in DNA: TGTGCCAGCAGCTCTGATCAGGATGGGGCTCGAGCTTTCTTT.

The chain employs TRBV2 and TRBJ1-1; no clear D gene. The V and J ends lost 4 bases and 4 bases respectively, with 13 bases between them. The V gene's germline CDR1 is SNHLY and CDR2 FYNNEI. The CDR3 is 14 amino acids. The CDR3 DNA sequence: TGTGCCAGCAGTGCAGAGGGTCGGGGCACTGAAGCTTTCTTT. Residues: CASSAEGRGTEAFF.

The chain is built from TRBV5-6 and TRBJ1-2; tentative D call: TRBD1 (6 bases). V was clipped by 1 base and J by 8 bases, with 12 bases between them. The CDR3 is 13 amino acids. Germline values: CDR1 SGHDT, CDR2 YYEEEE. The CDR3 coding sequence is TGTGCCAGCAGCTTGCGGGGGGCGCAGGGCTACACCTTC. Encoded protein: CASSLRGAQGYTF.

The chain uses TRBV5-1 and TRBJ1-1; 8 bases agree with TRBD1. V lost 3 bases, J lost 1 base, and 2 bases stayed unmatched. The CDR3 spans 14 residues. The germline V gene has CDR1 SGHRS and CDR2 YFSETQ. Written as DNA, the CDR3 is TGCGCCAGCAGCTACGACAGGGGGAACACTGAAGCTTTCTTT. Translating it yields CASSYDRGNTEAFF.

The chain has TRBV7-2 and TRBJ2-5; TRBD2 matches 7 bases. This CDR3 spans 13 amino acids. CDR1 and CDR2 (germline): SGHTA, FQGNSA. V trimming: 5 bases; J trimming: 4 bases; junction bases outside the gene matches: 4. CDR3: CASSPTSRETQYF. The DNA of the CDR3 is TGTGCCAGCAGCCCGACTAGCCGAGAGACCCAGTACTTC.

The CDR3 loop is CAWSLEGDGADTQYF. The CDR3 DNA is TGTGCCTGGAGTCTTGAGGGAGACGGGGCAGATACGCAGTATTTT. The J gene is TRBJ2-3, the V gene TRBV30, with D perhaps matching TRBD2 (5 bases). The V gene's germline CDR1 is GTSNPN and CDR2 SVGIG (reference sequence). Trimming took 2 bases from V and 4 from J, leaving 16 bases between them. The CDR3 has 15 amino acids.

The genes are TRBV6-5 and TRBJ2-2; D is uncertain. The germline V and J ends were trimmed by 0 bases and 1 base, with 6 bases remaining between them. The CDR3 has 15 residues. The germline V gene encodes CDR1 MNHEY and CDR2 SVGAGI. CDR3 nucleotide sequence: TGTGCCAGCAGTTACTCGACGGGGAACACCGGGGAGCTGTTTTTT. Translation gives CASSYSTGNTGELFF.

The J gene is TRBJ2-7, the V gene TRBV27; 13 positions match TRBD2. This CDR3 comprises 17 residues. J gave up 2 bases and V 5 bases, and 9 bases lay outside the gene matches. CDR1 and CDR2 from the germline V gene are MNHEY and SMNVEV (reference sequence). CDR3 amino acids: CASSRRAGTSGAYEQYF. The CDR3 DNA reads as TGTGCCAGCAGTCGGCGAGCAGGGACTAGCGGGGCCTACGAGCAGTACTTC.

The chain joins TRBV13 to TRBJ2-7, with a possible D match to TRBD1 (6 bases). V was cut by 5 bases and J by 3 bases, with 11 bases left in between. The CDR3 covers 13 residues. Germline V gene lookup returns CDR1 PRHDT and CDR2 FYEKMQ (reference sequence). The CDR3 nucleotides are TGTGCCAGCAGCCCGGAACAGGGCTACGAGCAGTACTTC. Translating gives CASSPEQGYEQYF.

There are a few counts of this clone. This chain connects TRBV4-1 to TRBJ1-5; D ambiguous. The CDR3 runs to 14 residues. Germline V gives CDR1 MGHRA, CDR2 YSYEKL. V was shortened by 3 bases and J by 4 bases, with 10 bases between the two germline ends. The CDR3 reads CASSHPPGNQPQHF. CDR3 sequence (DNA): TGCGCCAGCAGCCACCCCCCGGGGAATCAGCCCCAGCATTTT.

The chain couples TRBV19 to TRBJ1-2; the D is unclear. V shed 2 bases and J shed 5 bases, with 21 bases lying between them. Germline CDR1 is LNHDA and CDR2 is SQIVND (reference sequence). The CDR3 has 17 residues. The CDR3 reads CASSIREALSTQYGYTF. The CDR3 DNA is TGTGCCAGTAGTATAAGGGAGGCATTGAGTACTCAGTATGGCTACACCTTC.

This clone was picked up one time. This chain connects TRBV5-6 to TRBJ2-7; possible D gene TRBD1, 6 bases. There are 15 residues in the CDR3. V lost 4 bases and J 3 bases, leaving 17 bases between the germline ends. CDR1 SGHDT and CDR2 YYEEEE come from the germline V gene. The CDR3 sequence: CASSPGTHGIYEQYF. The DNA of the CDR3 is TGTGCCAGCAGCCCCGGGACACACGGGATCTACGAGCAGTACTTC. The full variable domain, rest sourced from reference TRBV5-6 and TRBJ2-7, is DAGVTQSPTHLIKTRGQQVTLRCSPKSGHDTVSWYQQALGQGPQFIFQYYEEEERQRGNFPDRFSGHQFPNYSSELNVNALLLGDSALYLCASSPGTHGIYEQYFGPGTRLTVT.

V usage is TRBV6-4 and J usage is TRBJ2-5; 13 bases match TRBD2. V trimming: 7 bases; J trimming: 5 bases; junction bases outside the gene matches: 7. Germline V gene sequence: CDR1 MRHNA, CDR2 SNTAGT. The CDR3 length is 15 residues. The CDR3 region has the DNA TGTGCCAGCAACGGACTAGCGGGAGCCTGTGAGACCCAGTACTTC. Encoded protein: CASNGLAGACETQYF.

The chain's CDR3 is CASSGRPETQYF. CDR3 nucleotide sequence: TGTGCCAGCAGCGGGAGACCGGAGACCCAGTACTTC. The rearrangement uses TRBV7-8 and TRBJ2-5; a possible D gene is TRBD2 (5 bases). This CDR3 region has 12 residues. Trimming cost V 5 bases and J 5 bases, with 9 bases left between them. CDR1 and CDR2 from the germline V gene are SGHVS and FQNEAQ.

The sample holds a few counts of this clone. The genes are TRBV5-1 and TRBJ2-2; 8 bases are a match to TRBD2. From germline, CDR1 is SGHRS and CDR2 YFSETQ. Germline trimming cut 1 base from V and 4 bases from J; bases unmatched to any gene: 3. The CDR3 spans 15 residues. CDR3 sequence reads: CASSLQAGATGELFF. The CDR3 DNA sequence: TGCGCCAGCAGCTTGCAAGCGGGAGCCACCGGGGAGCTGTTTTTT. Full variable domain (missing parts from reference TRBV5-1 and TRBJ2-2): KAGVTQTPRYLIKTRGQQVTLSCSPISGHRSVSWYQQTPGQGLQFLFEYFSETQRNKGNFPGRFSGRQFSNSRSEMNVSTLELGDSALYLCASSLQAGATGELFFGEGSRLTVL.

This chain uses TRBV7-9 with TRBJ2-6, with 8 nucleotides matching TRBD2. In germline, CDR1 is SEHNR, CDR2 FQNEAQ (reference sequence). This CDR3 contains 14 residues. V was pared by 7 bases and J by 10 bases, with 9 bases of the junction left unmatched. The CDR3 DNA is TGTGCCAGCACATTCGAAGCGGGAGCTAACGTCCTGACTTTC. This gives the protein CASTFEAGANVLTF.

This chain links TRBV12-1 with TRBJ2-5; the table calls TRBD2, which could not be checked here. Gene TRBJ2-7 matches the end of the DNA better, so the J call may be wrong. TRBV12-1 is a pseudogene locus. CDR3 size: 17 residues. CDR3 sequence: CASSRGASGRAVNEQYF. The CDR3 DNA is TGTGCCAGCAGCCGCGGGGCTAGCGGGAGGGCAGTAAACGAGCAGTACTTC.

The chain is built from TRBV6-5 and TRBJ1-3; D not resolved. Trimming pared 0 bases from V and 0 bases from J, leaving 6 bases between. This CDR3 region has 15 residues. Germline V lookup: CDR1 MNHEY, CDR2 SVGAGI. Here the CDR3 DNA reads TGTGCCAGCAGTTACTCCTCAGACTCTGGAAACACCATATATTTT. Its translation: CASSYSSDSGNTIYF.

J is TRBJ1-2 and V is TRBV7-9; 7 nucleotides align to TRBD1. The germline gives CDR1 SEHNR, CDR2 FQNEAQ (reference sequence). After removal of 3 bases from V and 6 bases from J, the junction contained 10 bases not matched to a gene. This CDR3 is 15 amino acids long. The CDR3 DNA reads TGTGCCAGCAGCTTCTTTGGGGGGACAGCCGATGGCTACACCTTC. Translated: CASSFFGGTADGYTF.

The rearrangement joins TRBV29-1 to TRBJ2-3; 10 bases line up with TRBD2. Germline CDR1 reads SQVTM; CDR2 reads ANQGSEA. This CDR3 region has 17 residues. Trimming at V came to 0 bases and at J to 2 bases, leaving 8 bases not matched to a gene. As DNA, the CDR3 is TGCAGCGTTGAAGAGTATCGACTAGCGGGTTACACAGATACGCAGTATTTT. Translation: CSVEEYRLAGYTDTQYF.